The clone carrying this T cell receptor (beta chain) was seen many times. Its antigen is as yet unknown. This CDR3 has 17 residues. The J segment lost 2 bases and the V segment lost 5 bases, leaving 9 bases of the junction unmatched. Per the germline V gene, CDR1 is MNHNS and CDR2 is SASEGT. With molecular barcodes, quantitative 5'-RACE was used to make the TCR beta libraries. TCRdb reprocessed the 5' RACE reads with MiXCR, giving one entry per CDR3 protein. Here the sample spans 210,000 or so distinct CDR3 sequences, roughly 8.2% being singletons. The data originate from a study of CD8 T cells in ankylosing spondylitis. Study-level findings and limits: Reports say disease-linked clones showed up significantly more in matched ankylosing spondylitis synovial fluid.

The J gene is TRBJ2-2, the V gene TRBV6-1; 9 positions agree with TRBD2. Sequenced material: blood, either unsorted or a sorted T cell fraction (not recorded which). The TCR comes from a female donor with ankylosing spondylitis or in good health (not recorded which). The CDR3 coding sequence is TGTGCCAGCAGTCAACCGGGACTAGCATCTAACACCGGGGAGCTGTTTTTT. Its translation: CASSQPGLASNTGELFF.